These 9 T cell receptor beta chains were all obtained from the same sample, sequenced in a study of PD-1 blockade in classical Hodgkin lymphoma. Sequenced by immunoSEQ multiplex PCR; TCRdb stores in-frame clones only, minus some. The sample consists of hundreds of clones, about 85% of them appearing once. No patient escaped relapse after autologous stem cell transplantation, and brentuximab vedotin exposure varied. Researchers used magnetic negative selection to pull out pure CD4+ T cells from thawed PBMCs. Material: CD4+ T cells from blood, obtained at baseline. The source of these receptors is a human donor with classical Hodgkin lymphoma.

V and J are TRBV30 and TRBJ1-5; 8 positions agree with TRBD1. Per germline, CDR1 GTSNPN and CDR2 SVGIG (reference sequence). J gave up 4 bases and V 5 bases, and 7 bases lay outside the gene matches. There are 14 residues in the CDR3. DNA for the CDR3: TGTGCCTGGTCCAGTACAGGGGGAAATCAGCCCCAGCATTTT. Translated, it gives CAWSSTGGNQPQHF.

The genes are TRBV28 and TRBJ1-2; TRBD1 matches at 8 bases. Trimming took 7 bases from V and 2 from J; bases not matched to a gene: 6. Germline loops: CDR1 MDHEN, CDR2 SYDVKM. This CDR3 region has 14 residues. CDR3 residues: CASKYGQGNYGYTF. The DNA of the CDR3 is TGTGCCAGCAAATACGGACAGGGCAACTATGGCTACACCTTC.

The chain uses TRBV15 and TRBJ2-2, with 11 bases fitting TRBD2. Germline CDR1 is LNHNV and CDR2 is YYDKDF (reference sequence). This CDR3 has 17 residues. Germline trimming cut 0 bases from V and 3 bases from J; bases unmatched to any gene: 3. In DNA, the CDR3 is TGTGCCACCAGCAGAGATCTGGGACTAGCGGACACCGGGGAGCTGTTTTTT. Translated: CATSRDLGLADTGELFF. Full variable domain (remainder filled in from reference TRBV15 and TRBJ2-2): DAMVIQNPRYQVTQFGKPVTLSCSQTLNHNVMYWYQQKSSQAPKLLFHYYDKDFNNEADTPDNFQSRRPNTSFCFLDIRSPGLGDTAMYLCATSRDLGLADTGELFFGEGSRLTVL.

The chain carries TRBV5-1 and TRBJ1-2; D not resolved. The length of the CDR3 is 13 residues. V lost 2 bases, J lost 4 bases, and 9 bases lay in between. Germline V gene sequence: CDR1 SGHRS, CDR2 YFSETQ. CDR3 coding DNA: TGCGCCAGCAGCTTCAATCGGGGCTATGGCTACACCTTC. Its translation is CASSFNRGYGYTF. Full variable domain (missing parts from reference TRBV5-1 and TRBJ1-2): KAGVTQTPRYLIKTRGQQVTLSCSPISGHRSVSWYQQTPGQGLQFLFEYFSETQRNKGNFPGRFSGRQFSNSRSEMNVSTLELGDSALYLCASSFNRGYGYTFGSGTRLTVV.

The J gene is TRBJ2-6, the V gene TRBV22-1. TRBV22-1 is termed a pseudogene. The CDR3 sequence is 17 residues long. CDR3 sequence: CPGRGMCEQSRANVLTF. CDR3 bases: TGTCCTGGGAGAGGGATGTGCGAACAAAGTCGGGCCAACGTCCTGACTTTC.

The V call is TRBV19, the J call TRBJ1-3; D remains unclear. Trimming removed 3 bases from V and 2 bases from J, with 11 bases in between. CDR1 LNHDA and CDR2 SQIVND come from the germline V gene (reference sequence). The CDR3 sequence is 15 residues long. CDR3 nucleotides: TGTGCCAGTAGTATCGGAGCAGAGCCTGGAAACACCATATATTTT. Translated: CASSIGAEPGNTIYF.

The chain employs TRBV4-1 and TRBJ2-7; 11 positions agree with TRBD1. Trimming removed 4 bases from V and 5 bases from J; junction bases left unmatched: 4. Germline loops: CDR1 MGHRA, CDR2 YSYEKL. The CDR3 spans 14 residues. For the CDR3, the DNA is TGCGCCAGCAGCCTGGGACAGGGGGAGCACGAGCAGTACTTC. It yields the protein CASSLGQGEHEQYF.

This chain joins TRBV9 and TRBJ2-4, with D maybe TRBD2 (5 bases). CDR1 and CDR2 from the germline V gene are SGDLS and YYNGEE. V was clipped by 0 bases and J by 3 bases, with 13 bases between them. This CDR3 contains 16 residues. The CDR3 protein is CASSVGGSAGKNIQYF. Here the CDR3 DNA reads TGTGCCAGCAGCGTAGGTGGGAGCGCTGGCAAAAACATTCAGTACTTC.

The rearrangement joins TRBV9 to TRBJ1-6; D is ambiguous. The V end lost 0 bases, the J end lost 5 bases, and 9 bases lay between the germline ends. The CDR3 is made up of 15 amino acids. The germline V gene encodes CDR1 SGDLS and CDR2 YYNGEE. This chain's CDR3 is CASSVEAKNNSPLHF. The CDR3 nucleotides are TGTGCCAGCAGCGTAGAGGCGAAAAATAATTCACCCCTCCACTTT.